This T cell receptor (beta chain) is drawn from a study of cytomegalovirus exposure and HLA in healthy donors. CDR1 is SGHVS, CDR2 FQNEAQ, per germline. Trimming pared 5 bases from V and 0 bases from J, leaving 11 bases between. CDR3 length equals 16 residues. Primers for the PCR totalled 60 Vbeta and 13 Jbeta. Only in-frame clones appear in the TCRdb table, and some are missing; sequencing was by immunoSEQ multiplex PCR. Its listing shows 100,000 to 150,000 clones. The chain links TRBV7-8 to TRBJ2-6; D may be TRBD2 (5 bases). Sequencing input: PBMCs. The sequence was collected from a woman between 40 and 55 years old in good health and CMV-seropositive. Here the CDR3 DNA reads TGTGCCAGCAGCCCCCCGGGGATCTCTGGGGCCAACGTCCTGACTTTC. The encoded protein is CASSPPGISGANVLTF.